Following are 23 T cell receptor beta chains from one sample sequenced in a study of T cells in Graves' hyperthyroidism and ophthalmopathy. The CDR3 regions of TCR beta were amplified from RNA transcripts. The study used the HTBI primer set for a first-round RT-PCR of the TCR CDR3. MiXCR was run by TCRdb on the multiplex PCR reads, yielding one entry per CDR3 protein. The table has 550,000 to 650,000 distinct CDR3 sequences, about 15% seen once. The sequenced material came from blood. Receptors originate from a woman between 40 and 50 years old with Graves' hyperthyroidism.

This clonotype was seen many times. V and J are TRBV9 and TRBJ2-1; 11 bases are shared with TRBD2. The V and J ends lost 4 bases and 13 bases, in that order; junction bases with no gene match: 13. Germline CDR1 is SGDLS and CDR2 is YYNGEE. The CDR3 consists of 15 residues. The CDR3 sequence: CASSPRGLADNIQFF. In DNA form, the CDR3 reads TGTGCCAGCAGCCCCCGGGGACTAGCGGACAACATACAGTTCTTC.

The CDR3 region is CASSHPTRDRGRNEQFF. The CDR3 DNA sequence: TGTGCCAGCAGCCACCCTACCCGGGACAGGGGGCGGAATGAGCAGTTCTTC. This chain uses TRBV14 with TRBJ2-1, with TRBD1 identical over 12 bases. Germline values: CDR1 SGHDN, CDR2 FVKESK. V lost 3 bases and J lost 7; bases outside the gene matches: 10. This CDR3 region has 17 residues. Complete variable domain (other parts from reference TRBV14 and TRBJ2-1): EAGVTQFPSHSVIEKGQTVTLRCDPISGHDNLYWYRRVMGKEIKFLLHFVKESKQDESGMPNNRFLAERTGGTYSTLKVQPAELEDSGVYFCASSHPTRDRGRNEQFFGPGTRLTVL.

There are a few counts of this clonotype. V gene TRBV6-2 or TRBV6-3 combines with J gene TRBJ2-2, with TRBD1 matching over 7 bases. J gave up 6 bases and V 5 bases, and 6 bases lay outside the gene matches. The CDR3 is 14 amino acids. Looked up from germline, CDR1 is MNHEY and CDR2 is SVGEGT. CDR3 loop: CASSDTTGAGELFF. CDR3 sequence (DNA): TGTGCCAGCAGTGACACCACAGGGGCCGGGGAGCTGTTTTTT.

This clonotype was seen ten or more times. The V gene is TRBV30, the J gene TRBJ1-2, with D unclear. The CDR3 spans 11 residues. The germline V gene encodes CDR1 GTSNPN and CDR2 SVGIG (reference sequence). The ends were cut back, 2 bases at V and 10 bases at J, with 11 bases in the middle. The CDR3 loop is CAWSRAWAYTF. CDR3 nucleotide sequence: TGTGCCTGGAGTAGGGCATGGGCCTACACCTTC.

CDR3 sequence: CASSVSGTSDTGELFF. The CDR3, as DNA: TGTGCCAGCAGCGTATCCGGGACTAGCGACACCGGGGAGCTGTTTTTT. The V call is TRBV9, the J call TRBJ2-2, with TRBD2 identical over 10 bases. CDR3 length: 16 amino acids. In germline, CDR1 is SGDLS, CDR2 YYNGEE. V lost 1 base, J lost 3 bases, and 3 bases stayed unmatched.

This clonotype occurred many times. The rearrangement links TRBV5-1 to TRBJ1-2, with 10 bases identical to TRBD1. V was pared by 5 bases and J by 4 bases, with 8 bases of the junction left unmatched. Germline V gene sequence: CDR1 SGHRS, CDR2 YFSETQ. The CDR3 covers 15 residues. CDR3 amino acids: CASSSPGQGIYGYTF. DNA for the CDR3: TGCGCCAGCAGTTCACCGGGACAGGGGATCTATGGCTACACCTTC.

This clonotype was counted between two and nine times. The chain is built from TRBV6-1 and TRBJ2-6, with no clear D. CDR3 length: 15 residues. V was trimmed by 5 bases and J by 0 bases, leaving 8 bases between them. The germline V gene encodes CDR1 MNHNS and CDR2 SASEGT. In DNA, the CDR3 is TGTGCCAGCAGTTTTGGCACCTCTGGGGCCAACGTCCTGACTTTC. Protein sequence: CASSFGTSGANVLTF.

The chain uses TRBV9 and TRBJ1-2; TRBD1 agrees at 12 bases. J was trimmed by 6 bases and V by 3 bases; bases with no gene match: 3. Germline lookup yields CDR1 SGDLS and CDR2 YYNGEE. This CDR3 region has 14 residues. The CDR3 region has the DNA TGTGCCAGCAGCGACGGGACAGGGGGCGATGGCTACACCTTC. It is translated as CASSDGTGGDGYTF.

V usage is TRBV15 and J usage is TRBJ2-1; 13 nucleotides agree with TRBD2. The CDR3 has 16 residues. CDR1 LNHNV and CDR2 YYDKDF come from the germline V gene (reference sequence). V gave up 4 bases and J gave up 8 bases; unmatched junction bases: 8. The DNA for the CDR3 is TGTGCCACCAGCAAGATCGGACTAGCGGGAGTGGATGAGCAGTTCTTC. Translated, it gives CATSKIGLAGVDEQFF.

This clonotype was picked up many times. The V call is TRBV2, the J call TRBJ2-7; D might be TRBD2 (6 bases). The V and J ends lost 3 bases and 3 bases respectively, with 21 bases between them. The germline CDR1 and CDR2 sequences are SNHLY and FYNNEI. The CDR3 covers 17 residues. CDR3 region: CASSDNSGRTGDYEQYF. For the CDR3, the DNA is TGTGCCAGCAGTGATAATTCGGGGCGGACGGGGGACTACGAGCAGTACTTC.

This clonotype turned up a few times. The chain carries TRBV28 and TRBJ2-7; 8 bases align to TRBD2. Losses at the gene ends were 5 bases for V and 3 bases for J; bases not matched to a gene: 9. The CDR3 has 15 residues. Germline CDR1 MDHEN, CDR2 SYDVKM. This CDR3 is CASSPNGRGVYEQYF. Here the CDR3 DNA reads TGTGCCAGCAGTCCCAACGGGAGGGGAGTCTACGAGCAGTACTTC.

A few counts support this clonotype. The CDR3 DNA is TGTGCCAGCAACCGGGCCGGTTACGAGCAGTACTTC. The encoded protein is CASNRAGYEQYF. The chain carries TRBV6-2 or TRBV6-3 and TRBJ2-7; D remains ambiguous. Germline CDR1 is MNHEY and CDR2 is SVGEGT. The CDR3 contains 12 residues. The V end was cut by 7 bases, the J end by 4 bases, with 11 bases between.

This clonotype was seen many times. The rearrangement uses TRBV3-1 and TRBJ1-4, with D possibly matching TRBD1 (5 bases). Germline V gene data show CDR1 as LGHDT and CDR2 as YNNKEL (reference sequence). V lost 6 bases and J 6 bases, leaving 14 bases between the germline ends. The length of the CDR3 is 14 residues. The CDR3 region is CASRFAPGDEKLFF. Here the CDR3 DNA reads TGTGCCAGCAGATTCGCCCCGGGGGATGAAAAACTGTTTTTT.

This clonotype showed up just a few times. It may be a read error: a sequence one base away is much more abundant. The CDR3 nucleotides are TGTGCCAGCAGTAATAGCGGGAGACTGTACGAGCAGTACTTC. It is translated as CASSNSGRLYEQYF. The chain carries TRBV6-1 and TRBJ2-7; 9 nucleotides match TRBD2. The trim removed 5 bases at V and 4 bases at J, leaving 6 bases unmatched. CDR3 length: 14 residues. The germline V gene encodes CDR1 MNHNS and CDR2 SASEGT.

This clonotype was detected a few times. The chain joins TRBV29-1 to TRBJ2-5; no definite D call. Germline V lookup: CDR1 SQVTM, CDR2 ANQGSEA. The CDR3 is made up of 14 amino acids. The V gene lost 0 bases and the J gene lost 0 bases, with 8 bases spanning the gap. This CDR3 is CSVEDLGYQETQYF. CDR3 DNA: TGCAGCGTTGAAGATCTCGGGTACCAAGAGACCCAGTACTTC.

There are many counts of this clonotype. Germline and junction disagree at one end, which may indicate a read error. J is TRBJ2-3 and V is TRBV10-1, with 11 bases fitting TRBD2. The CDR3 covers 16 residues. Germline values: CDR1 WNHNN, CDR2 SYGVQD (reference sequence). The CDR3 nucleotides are TGTGCCAGCAGTGAAGGGGGACTAGCGGACACAGATACGCAGTATTTT. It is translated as CASSEGGLADTDTQYF.

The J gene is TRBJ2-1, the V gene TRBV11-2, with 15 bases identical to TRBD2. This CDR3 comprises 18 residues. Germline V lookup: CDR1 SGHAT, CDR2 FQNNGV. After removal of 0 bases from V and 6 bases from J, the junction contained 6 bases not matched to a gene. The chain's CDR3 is CASSLDSRTSGRANEQFF. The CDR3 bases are TGTGCCAGCAGCTTAGATTCCCGGACTAGCGGGAGGGCCAATGAGCAGTTCTTC.

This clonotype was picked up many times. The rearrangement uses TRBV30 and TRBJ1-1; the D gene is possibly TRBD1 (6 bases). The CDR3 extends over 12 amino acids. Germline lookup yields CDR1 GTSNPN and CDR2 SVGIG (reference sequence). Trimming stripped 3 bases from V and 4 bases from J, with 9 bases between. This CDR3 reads CAWRRGGTEAFF. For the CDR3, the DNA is TGTGCCTGGAGAAGAGGGGGCACTGAAGCTTTCTTT. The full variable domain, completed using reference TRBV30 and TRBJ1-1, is SQTIHQWPATLVQPVGSPLSLECTVEGTSNPNLYWYRQAAGRGLQLLFYSVGIGQISSEVPQNLSASRPQDRQFILSSKKLLLSDSGFYLCAWRRGGTEAFFGQGTRLTVV.

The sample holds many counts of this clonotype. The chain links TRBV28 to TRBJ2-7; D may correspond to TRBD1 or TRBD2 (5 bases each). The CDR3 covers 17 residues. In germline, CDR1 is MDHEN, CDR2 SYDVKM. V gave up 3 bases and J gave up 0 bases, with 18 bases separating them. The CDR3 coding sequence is TGTGCCAGCAGTTTTATGCCCCCCGCAGGGAGCTCCTACGAGCAGTACTTC. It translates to CASSFMPPAGSSYEQYF.

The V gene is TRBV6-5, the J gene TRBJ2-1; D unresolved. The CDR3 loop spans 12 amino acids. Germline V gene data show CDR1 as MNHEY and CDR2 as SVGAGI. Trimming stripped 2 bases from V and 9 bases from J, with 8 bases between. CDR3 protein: CASSYGPGEQFF. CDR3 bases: TGTGCCAGCAGTTACGGACCGGGTGAGCAGTTCTTC.

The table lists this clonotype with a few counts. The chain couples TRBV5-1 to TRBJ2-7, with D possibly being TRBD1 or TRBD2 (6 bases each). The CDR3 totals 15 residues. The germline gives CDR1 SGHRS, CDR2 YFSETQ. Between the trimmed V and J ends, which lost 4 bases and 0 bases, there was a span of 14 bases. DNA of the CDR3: TGCGCCAGCAGCCCGGGGGCGGGGAACTCCTACGAGCAGTACTTC. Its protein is CASSPGAGNSYEQYF. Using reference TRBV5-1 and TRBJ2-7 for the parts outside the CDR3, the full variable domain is KAGVTQTPRYLIKTRGQQVTLSCSPISGHRSVSWYQQTPGQGLQFLFEYFSETQRNKGNFPGRFSGRQFSNSRSEMNVSTLELGDSALYLCASSPGAGNSYEQYFGPGTRLTVT.

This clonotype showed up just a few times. The CDR3 protein is CASSPCQGASYGEQYF. The DNA for the CDR3 is TGTGCCAGCTCACCCTGTCAGGGGGCGTCATACGGCGAGCAGTACTTC. V is TRBV18 and J is TRBJ2-7; 8 bases line up with TRBD1. The CDR3 runs to 16 residues. The J segment lost 6 bases and the V segment lost 3 bases, leaving 13 bases of the junction unmatched. CDR1 KGHSH and CDR2 LQKENI come from the germline V gene.

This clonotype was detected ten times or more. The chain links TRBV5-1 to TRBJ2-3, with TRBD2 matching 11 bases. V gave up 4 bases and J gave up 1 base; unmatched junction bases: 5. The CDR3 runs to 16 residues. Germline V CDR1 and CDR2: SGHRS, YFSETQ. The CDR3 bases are TGCGCCAGCAGCCGCCAGGGACTAGCGGGCACAGATACGCAGTATTTT. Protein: CASSRQGLAGTDTQYF.